The 17 T cell receptor beta chains reported below all come from one sample, sequenced in a study of blood T cell repertoires in COVID-19. The data were produced by immunoSEQ multiplex PCR, yet TCRdb's version contains in-frame clones alone and is incomplete. The sample holds 150,000 or so clones, less than 85% seen once. What was sequenced was PBMCs or T cells enriched from blood (not recorded which). These receptors were collected from a woman aged 45-65 years who had recovered from COVID-19.

The chain has TRBV27 and TRBJ1-5; possibly TRBD1 for D (5 bases). Trimming pared 2 bases from V and 9 bases from J, leaving 8 bases between. The CDR3 consists of 12 residues. Germline V gene lookup returns CDR1 MNHEY and CDR2 SMNVEV (reference sequence). Here the CDR3 reads CASSLPGGPQHF. The DNA for the CDR3 is TGTGCCAGCAGTTTACCCGGGGGGCCCCAGCATTTT.

The chain carries TRBV28 and TRBJ2-3, with 11 bases identical to TRBD1. The CDR3 sequence is 18 residues long. From germline, CDR1 is MDHEN and CDR2 SYDVKM. Trimming removed 4 bases from V and 4 bases from J; junction bases left unmatched: 13. The CDR3 region has the DNA TGTGCCAGCAGTTCCGGGACAGGGGGTGGCCGAACCGCAGATACGCAGTATTTT. This encodes CASSSGTGGGRTADTQYF.

The chain is built from TRBV7-9 and TRBJ2-5, with D possibly being TRBD2 (7 bases). The V and J ends lost 5 bases and 2 bases respectively, with 12 bases between them. This CDR3 has 14 amino acids. Germline CDR1 reads SEHNR; CDR2 reads FQNEAQ (reference sequence). The CDR3 reads CASSPEGGQETQYF. In DNA form, the CDR3 reads TGTGCCAGCAGCCCGGAGGGGGGGCAAGAGACCCAGTACTTC.

V usage is TRBV29-1 and J usage is TRBJ2-2; 8 bases match TRBD2. This CDR3 spans 18 amino acids. Germline CDR1 and CDR2: SQVTM and ANQGSEA. The trim removed 4 bases at V and 4 bases at J, leaving 17 bases unmatched. The CDR3 loop reads CSVVMASGQIWGTGELFF. The CDR3 DNA reads as TGCAGCGTTGTTATGGCTAGCGGGCAGATTTGGGGCACCGGGGAGCTGTTTTTT.

This clone was detected only a few times. The chain joins TRBV6-4 to TRBJ1-1; D might be TRBD1 (5 bases). V lost 0 bases and J 1 base, leaving 12 bases between the germline ends. Germline V gene data show CDR1 as MRHNA and CDR2 as SNTAGT. CDR3 length: 16 residues. The CDR3 DNA sequence: TGTGCCAGCAGTGACTCGGGGGGATCGGGGAACACTGAAGCTTTCTTT. Protein sequence: CASSDSGGSGNTEAFF.

The chain uses TRBV11-3 and TRBJ2-3; 10 bases map to TRBD1. The CDR3 is 16 residues long. V lost 4 bases to trimming and J lost 0 bases; unmatched junction nucleotides: 4. The V gene's germline CDR1 is SGHNT and CDR2 YENEEA. The CDR3 spells CASSSGTGVSTDTQYF. The CDR3, as DNA: TGTGCCAGCAGCTCCGGGACAGGGGTTAGCACAGATACGCAGTATTTT.

The genes are TRBV5-1 and TRBJ2-1; the match to TRBD2 covers 12 bases. The CDR3 covers 17 residues. CDR1 and CDR2 from the germline V gene are SGHRS and YFSETQ. After removal of 5 bases from V and 7 bases from J, the junction contained 13 bases not matched to a gene. This CDR3 is CASRVAYGLAGGNEQFF. As DNA, the CDR3 is TGCGCCAGCAGAGTTGCCTATGGGCTAGCGGGGGGGAATGAGCAGTTCTTC.

V usage is TRBV29-1 and J usage is TRBJ2-2; TRBD2 is a possible D gene (6 bases). Germline lookup yields CDR1 SQVTM and CDR2 ANQGSEA. The CDR3 is made up of 14 amino acids. V shed 4 bases and J shed 5 bases, with 14 bases lying between them. CDR3 loop: CSVGGTLGTGELFF. In nucleotides, the CDR3 is TGCAGCGTTGGCGGGACTTTAGGGACCGGGGAGCTGTTTTTT.

CDR3 loop: CASSRTGRDETQYF. The CDR3 DNA reads TGTGCCAGCAGCCGGACAGGGAGGGATGAGACCCAGTACTTC. The chain uses TRBV7-7 and TRBJ2-5; D is possibly TRBD1 (8 bases). Looked up from germline, CDR1 is SSHAT and CDR2 is FNYEAQ (reference sequence). The CDR3 is 14 residues long. The V end lost 5 bases, the J end lost 5 bases, and 15 bases lay between the germline ends.

The V call is TRBV7-9, the J call TRBJ2-5; 7 bases are shared with TRBD2. The CDR3 is made up of 14 amino acids. Germline CDR1 SEHNR, CDR2 FQNEAQ (reference sequence). Trimming removed 8 bases from V and 2 bases from J; junction bases left unmatched: 8. The CDR3 loop reads CASLGQGGQETQYF. In DNA, the CDR3 is TGTGCCAGCCTCGGGCAGGGAGGGCAAGAGACCCAGTACTTC.

The chain joins TRBV6-2 or TRBV6-3 to TRBJ2-7; a weak D match, TRBD1 (6 bases). The CDR3 consists of 14 residues. V gave up 3 bases and J gave up 7 bases, with 16 bases separating them. Germline CDR1 MNHEY, CDR2 SVGEGT. The CDR3 reads CASSYGTSDREQYV. The CDR3 nucleotides are TGTGCCAGCAGTTATGGGACATCGGATCGGGAGCAGTACGTC.

This chain joins TRBV2 and TRBJ2-3, with 8 bases that match TRBD1. V trimming: 10 bases; J trimming: 3 bases; junction bases outside the gene matches: 6. The V gene's germline CDR1 is SNHLY and CDR2 FYNNEI. The CDR3 consists of 13 residues. The CDR3 bases are TGTGCCACAAGGACAGGGATGACAGATACGCAGTATTTT. As protein: CATRTGMTDTQYF.

This sequence joins TRBV28 and TRBJ1-1; TRBD1 aligns across 9 bases. Germline CDR1 is MDHEN and CDR2 is SYDVKM. The CDR3 spans 14 residues. V gave up 4 bases and J gave up 5 bases; unmatched junction bases: 5. CDR3 sequence (DNA): TGTGCCAGCAGTTCCGGGACAGGGAGAACTGAAGCTTTCTTT. It specifies CASSSGTGRTEAFF.

Remarks on this clone: One end of the junction is discordant with germline, which a read error may explain. The rearrangement uses TRBV2 and TRBJ1-5, with D tentatively TRBD1 (6 bases). The germline CDR1 and CDR2 sequences are SNHLY and FYNNEI. CDR3 size: 17 residues. The CDR3 here is CASSEGPLGQSDQPQHF. CDR3 bases: TGTGCCAGCAGCGAAGGGCCTCTAGGACAGTCGGATCAGCCCCAGCATTTT.

This clone occurred once. This chain joins TRBV19 and TRBJ1-5; D might be TRBD1 (6 bases). This CDR3 is built from 14 residues. Trimming pared 7 bases from V and 4 bases from J, leaving 14 bases between. CDR1 is LNHDA and CDR2 is SQIVND in the germline V gene (reference sequence). In DNA form, the CDR3 reads TGTGCCAGTACTCTCGGGACACCAAATCAGCCCCAGCATTTT. Amino acid sequence: CASTLGTPNQPQHF.

This chain connects TRBV25-1 to TRBJ1-2; tentatively, D is TRBD1 (5 bases). The CDR3 covers 14 residues. CDR1 MGHDK and CDR2 SYGVNS come from the germline V gene. The V end lost 2 bases, the J end lost 8 bases, and 15 bases lay between the germline ends. CDR3 nucleotides: TGTGCCAGCAGTGAACCCAGGGAAGAAGTGGGCTACACCTTC. This encodes CASSEPREEVGYTF.

This chain connects TRBV12-5 to TRBJ2-5; TRBD1 agrees at 10 bases. The CDR3 extends over 14 amino acids. With V trimmed by 6 bases and J by 5 bases, 6 bases remained unmatched. Germline CDR1 reads LGHNT; CDR2 reads FRNRAP. Here the CDR3 reads CASGGQGVGETQYF. The CDR3 DNA sequence: TGTGCTAGTGGCGGACAGGGGGTGGGTGAGACCCAGTACTTC.